What follows describes a single TCR beta chain. 60 Vbeta and 13 Jbeta primers were used in PCR. Sequencing used immunoSEQ multiplex PCR; TCRdb keeps in-frame clones, though not all of them. The data show 120,000 to 150,000 clones, with 80% to 85% seen just once and 2.5% to 3.5% held by the top ten. This record belongs to a study of cytomegalovirus exposure and HLA in healthy donors. The overall study: Some 85 million unique TCRs, all from HLA-typed donors, were included in an early release of the data.

Trimming cost V 6 bases and J 5 bases; bases outside gene matches: 9. CDR3 length: 13 residues. Germline V CDR1 and CDR2: SQVTM, ANQGSEA. The receptor's source is a woman aged 25 to 45 in good health and CMV-seronegative. Sequenced material: PBMCs. The rearrangement uses TRBV29-1 and TRBJ2-5; 7 bases are shared with TRBD1. CDR3 nucleotide sequence: TGCAGCGTCGCAACAGGGGCGAGGGAGACCCAGTACTTC. It encodes CSVATGARETQYF.